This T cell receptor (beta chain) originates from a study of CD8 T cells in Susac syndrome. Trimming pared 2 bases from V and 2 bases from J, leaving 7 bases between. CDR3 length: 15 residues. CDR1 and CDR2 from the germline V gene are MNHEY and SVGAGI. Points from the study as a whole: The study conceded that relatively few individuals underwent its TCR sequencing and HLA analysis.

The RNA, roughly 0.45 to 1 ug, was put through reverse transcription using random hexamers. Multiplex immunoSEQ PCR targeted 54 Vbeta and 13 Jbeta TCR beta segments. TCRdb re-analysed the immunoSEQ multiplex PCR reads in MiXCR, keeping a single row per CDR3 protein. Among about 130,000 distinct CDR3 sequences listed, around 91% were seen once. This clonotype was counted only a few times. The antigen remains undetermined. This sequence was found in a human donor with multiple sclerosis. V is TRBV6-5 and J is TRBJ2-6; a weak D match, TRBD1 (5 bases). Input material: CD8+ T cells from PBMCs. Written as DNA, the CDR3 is TGTGCCAGCAGTTACAGGGGCGCTGGGGCCAACGTCCTGACTTTC. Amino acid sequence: CASSYRGAGANVLTF.